This record concerns one T cell receptor (beta chain) sequence. Its antigen is unidentified. This may stem from a read error, because a much larger clone lies one nucleotide away. The investigators amplified TCR beta CDR3 regions from RNA transcripts. TCR CDR3 underwent first-round RT-PCR with the HTBI primer set. In TCRdb, the multiplex PCR reads were re-called with MiXCR into one record per CDR3 protein. The sample has about 600,000 distinct CDR3 sequences; 11% to 15% are singletons. This record belongs to a study of T cells in Graves' hyperthyroidism and ophthalmopathy. As for the study in general: Specimen type is peripheral blood, collected at initial diagnosis prior to any treatment.

V trimming: 1 base; J trimming: 0 bases; junction bases outside the gene matches: 11. Germline V gene lookup returns CDR1 SQVTM and CDR2 ANQGSEA. The CDR3 covers 17 residues. Study observations and caveats: Ophthalmopathy got predicted by the model a median 6.5 months before its onset.

The TCR comes from a woman between 18 and 29 years old with Graves' ophthalmopathy. The chain links TRBV29-1 to TRBJ2-7; 8 positions match TRBD2. Sequencing used blood. The CDR3 reads CSVEVPSSGCVSYEQYF. CDR3 DNA sequence: TGCAGCGTTGAAGTCCCTTCTAGCGGGTGTGTCTCCTACGAGCAGTACTTC.